These T cell receptor beta chains were read from a single sample in a study of blood T cell repertoires in COVID-19. Sequenced by immunoSEQ multiplex PCR; TCRdb stores in-frame clones only, minus some. The table shows tens of thousands of clones, with 80% to 90% occurring only once. Sequencing was carried out using peripheral blood. The origin of the receptors is a human donor in a cohort sampled during active COVID-19. The CDR3 runs from the conserved cysteine through the conserved F or W. Each record gives: V gene, CDR3 length, clone size, J gene, D gene, CDR3 DNA, CDR3 protein. A D gene is named only where the DNA matches it firmly. Clone size appears in some rows only: once, few, many, or a class for an expanded clone.

v_gene: TRBV5-1; len: 15; abundance: .; j_gene: TRBJ2-7; d_gene: TRBD2; CDR3nt: TGCGCCAGCAGCTTGAGCGGGGGGCAATCCTACGAGCAGTACTTC; CDR3aa: CASSLSGGQSYEQYF
v_gene: TRBV7-8; len: 17; abundance: .; j_gene: TRBJ2-3; d_gene: TRBD1; CDR3nt: TGTGCCAGCAGCACGCCACAGGGGGAATCCTCCACAGATACGCAGTATTTT; CDR3aa: CASSTPQGESSTDTQYF
v_gene: TRBV5-1; len: 15; abundance: .; j_gene: TRBJ2-1; d_gene: TRBD1; CDR3nt: TGCGCCAGCAGCCCAGGGACAGTCTCCTACAATGAGCAGTTCTTC; CDR3aa: CASSPGTVSYNEQFF
v_gene: TRBV5-5; len: 15; abundance: .; j_gene: TRBJ2-5; d_gene: TRBD2; CDR3nt: TGTGCCAGCAGCTTTCTAGCGGGAGTAGAAGAGACCCAGTACTTC; CDR3aa: CASSFLAGVEETQYF
v_gene: TRBV6-4; len: 16; abundance: .; j_gene: TRBJ2-3; d_gene: TRBD2; CDR3nt: TGTGCCAGCAGTGTGTTAGCGGCGGGAGGCACAGATACGCAGTATTTT; CDR3aa: CASSVLAAGGTDTQYF
v_gene: TRBV28; len: 15; abundance: once; j_gene: TRBJ1-1; d_gene: .; CDR3nt: TGTGCCAGCAGTTTATGGGGGGGGAAGGACACTGAAGCTTTCTTT; CDR3aa: CASSLWGGKDTEAFF
v_gene: TRBV4-2; len: 16; abundance: .; j_gene: TRBJ2-1; d_gene: TRBD1; CDR3nt: TGTGCCAGCAGCCAAGGATCCCGGGACAGCGGCCGGGAGCAGTTCTTC; CDR3aa: CASSQGSRDSGREQFF
v_gene: TRBV5-4; len: 16; abundance: .; j_gene: TRBJ2-4; d_gene: .; CDR3nt: TGTGCCAGCAGCTCCCACACCCGGGACACGGGGAACATTCAGTACTTC; CDR3aa: CASSSHTRDTGNIQYF
v_gene: TRBV6-5; len: 13; abundance: .; j_gene: TRBJ2-2; d_gene: .; CDR3nt: TGTGCCACCCTCCCAGGGTTCACCGGGGAGCTGTTTTTT; CDR3aa: CATLPGFTGELFF
v_gene: TRBV5-1; len: 15; abundance: .; j_gene: TRBJ2-7; d_gene: TRBD2; CDR3nt: TGCGCCAGCAGCTCGGGACTAGCGGGGGTTCACGAGCAGTACTTC; CDR3aa: CASSSGLAGVHEQYF
v_gene: TRBV30; len: 14; abundance: once; j_gene: TRBJ2-1; d_gene: TRBD2; CDR3nt: TGTGCCTGGAGTGTCGGGACTAGCGGTAATGAGCAGTTCTTC; CDR3aa: CAWSVGTSGNEQFF
v_gene: TRBV18; len: 13; abundance: .; j_gene: TRBJ2-7; d_gene: .; CDR3nt: TGTGCCAGCTCCCCGGGGGACTCCTACGAGCAGTACTTC; CDR3aa: CASSPGDSYEQYF
v_gene: TRBV7-2; len: 15; abundance: .; j_gene: TRBJ1-2; d_gene: .; CDR3nt: TGTGCCAGCAGCTTACAAGAGGAAAACTCCTATGGCTACACCTTC; CDR3aa: CASSLQEENSYGYTF
v_gene: TRBV12-3/TRBV12-4; len: 13; abundance: .; j_gene: TRBJ2-3; d_gene: TRBD2; CDR3nt: TGTGCCAGCAGTTGGACTAGTCGGGATACGCAGTATTTT; CDR3aa: CASSWTSRDTQYF
v_gene: TRBV9; len: 14; abundance: few; j_gene: TRBJ2-7; d_gene: TRBD1; CDR3nt: TGTGCCAGCAGCGTAGGGACAGGGCCCTACGAGCAGTACTTC; CDR3aa: CASSVGTGPYEQYF
v_gene: TRBV10-1; len: 17; abundance: few; j_gene: TRBJ2-3; d_gene: TRBD2; CDR3nt: TGCGCCAGCAGTGAACTCCTCAGCGGGAACAGAGCAGATACGCAGTATTTT; CDR3aa: CASSELLSGNRADTQYF
v_gene: TRBV5-1; len: 17; abundance: .; j_gene: TRBJ1-2; d_gene: TRBD1; CDR3nt: TGCGCCAGCAGCTCCCCCAAGACAGGGGGCGGAAATTATGGCTACACCTTC; CDR3aa: CASSSPKTGGGNYGYTF
v_gene: TRBV7-2; len: 15; abundance: few; j_gene: TRBJ2-1; d_gene: TRBD2; CDR3nt: TGTGCCAGCAGCTTAGCCACTAGCGGTAGGAATGAGCAGTTCTTC; CDR3aa: CASSLATSGRNEQFF
v_gene: TRBV6-2/TRBV6-3; len: 15; abundance: many; j_gene: TRBJ1-5; d_gene: TRBD1; CDR3nt: TGTGCCAGCAGTTGGACAGGGGCAATGCATCAGCCCCAGCATTTT; CDR3aa: CASSWTGAMHQPQHF
v_gene: TRBV4-2; len: 15; abundance: .; j_gene: TRBJ1-1; d_gene: TRBD1; CDR3nt: TGTGCCAGCAGCCCCCTGACAGGGGGTGCCACTGAAGCTTTCTTT; CDR3aa: CASSPLTGGATEAFF
v_gene: TRBV6-5; len: 14; abundance: .; j_gene: TRBJ1-6; d_gene: .; CDR3nt: TGTGCCAGCAGCCCCCCCAGGGATGATTCACCCCTCCACTTT; CDR3aa: CASSPPRDDSPLHF
v_gene: TRBV5-1; len: 17; abundance: .; j_gene: TRBJ1-1; d_gene: .; CDR3nt: TGCGCCAGCAGCTTAGGGTACGGTAGGGGGATGAACACTGAAGCTTTCTTT; CDR3aa: CASSLGYGRGMNTEAFF
v_gene: TRBV24-1; len: 18; abundance: .; j_gene: TRBJ2-3; d_gene: TRBD1; CDR3nt: TGTGCCACCAGTGATGCAGGACAGGGGGATGAGCGCACAGATACGCAGTATTTT; CDR3aa: CATSDAGQGDERTDTQYF
v_gene: TRBV7-9; len: 14; abundance: few; j_gene: TRBJ1-1; d_gene: .; CDR3nt: TGTGCCAGCAGCTTAGCTCGAGCGAACACTGAAGCTTTCTTT; CDR3aa: CASSLARANTEAFF
v_gene: TRBV7-2; len: 15; abundance: .; j_gene: TRBJ2-7; d_gene: .; CDR3nt: TGTGCCAGCAGCTTAGCGGCCCGTGGGCCCTACGAGCAGTACTTC; CDR3aa: CASSLAARGPYEQYF
v_gene: TRBV27; len: 19; abundance: .; j_gene: TRBJ1-6; d_gene: TRBD1; CDR3nt: TGTGCCAGCAGTTTATTTGGGACAGGGGAAGGCTCCTATAATTCACCCCTCCACTTT; CDR3aa: CASSLFGTGEGSYNSPLHF
v_gene: TRBV3-1/TRBV3-2; len: 14; abundance: .; j_gene: TRBJ1-1; d_gene: TRBD1; CDR3nt: TGTGCCAGCAGCCAAGGGGGACAGGGGAGGAGAGCTTTCTTT; CDR3aa: CASSQGGQGRRAFF
v_gene: TRBV28; len: 16; abundance: .; j_gene: TRBJ1-1; d_gene: .; CDR3nt: TGTGCCAGCAGTTTAGGTAGGGGCCAGGTCGAAGCTGAAGCTTTCTTT; CDR3aa: CASSLGRGQVEAEAFF
v_gene: TRBV30; len: 17; abundance: .; j_gene: TRBJ2-4; d_gene: TRBD2; CDR3nt: TGTGCCTGGAGTCCCGAGCGGGGGGGCGGAGGGGGAAACATTCAGTACTTC; CDR3aa: CAWSPERGGGGGNIQYF
v_gene: TRBV3-1/TRBV3-2; len: 15; abundance: .; j_gene: TRBJ1-4; d_gene: TRBD1; CDR3nt: TGTGCCTCCAGAGGGGGGACAGGGCCGGGTGAAAAACTGTTTTTT; CDR3aa: CASRGGTGPGEKLFF
v_gene: TRBV18; len: 15; abundance: .; j_gene: TRBJ2-3; d_gene: TRBD2; CDR3nt: TGTGCCAGCTCACCGTGGACTAGCGGGAGAGATACGCAGTATTTT; CDR3aa: CASSPWTSGRDTQYF
v_gene: TRBV7-2; len: 15; abundance: .; j_gene: TRBJ2-7; d_gene: TRBD2; CDR3nt: TGTGCCAGCAGCTTAGGCCTAGCGGTTTCCTACGAGCAGTACTTC; CDR3aa: CASSLGLAVSYEQYF
v_gene: TRBV4-1; len: 17; abundance: .; j_gene: TRBJ2-5; d_gene: TRBD2; CDR3nt: TGCGCCAGCAGCCAAGCCCCAGCGGGGGCCCTCCAAGAGACCCAGTACTTC; CDR3aa: CASSQAPAGALQETQYF
v_gene: TRBV19; len: 14; abundance: .; j_gene: TRBJ1-2; d_gene: .; CDR3nt: TGTGCCAGTAGTATTTACAGGGAAAACTATGGCTACACCTTC; CDR3aa: CASSIYRENYGYTF
v_gene: TRBV28; len: 14; abundance: .; j_gene: TRBJ1-3; d_gene: TRBD1; CDR3nt: TGTGCCAGCGGGAGGTGGGGACAGGGAAACACCATATATTTT; CDR3aa: CASGRWGQGNTIYF
v_gene: TRBV9; len: 16; abundance: .; j_gene: TRBJ2-2; d_gene: TRBD2; CDR3nt: TGTGCCAGCAGCTTCAGTAGCGGGGCGAACACCGGGGAGCTGTTTTTT; CDR3aa: CASSFSSGANTGELFF
v_gene: TRBV7-6; len: 16; abundance: .; j_gene: TRBJ2-5; d_gene: TRBD2; CDR3nt: TGTGCCAGCAGCTTAGGAGATACTAGCGGACCAGAGACCCAGTACTTC; CDR3aa: CASSLGDTSGPETQYF
v_gene: TRBV19; len: 14; abundance: .; j_gene: TRBJ1-2; d_gene: .; CDR3nt: TGTGCCAGTAGTACGGCGGACTTGGGGTATGGCTACACCTTC; CDR3aa: CASSTADLGYGYTF
v_gene: TRBV15; len: 13; abundance: .; j_gene: TRBJ2-4; d_gene: .; CDR3nt: TGTGCCACCAGATATAGACAGAGGAACATTCAGTACTTC; CDR3aa: CATRYRQRNIQYF
v_gene: TRBV11-2; len: 17; abundance: .; j_gene: TRBJ2-1; d_gene: TRBD1; CDR3nt: TGTGCCAGCAGCTTCCGAGGACAGGGGGCGTCCCACAATGAGCAGTTCTTC; CDR3aa: CASSFRGQGASHNEQFF
v_gene: TRBV7-2; len: 15; abundance: .; j_gene: TRBJ1-5; d_gene: .; CDR3nt: TGTGCCAGCAGCCCGGCCGGGAGGCTCAATCAGCCCCAGCATTTT; CDR3aa: CASSPAGRLNQPQHF
v_gene: TRBV4-2; len: 17; abundance: .; j_gene: TRBJ2-5; d_gene: .; CDR3nt: TGTGCCAGCAGCCAACCGAGTCGGGGGATGGGTGGAGAGACCCAGTACTTC; CDR3aa: CASSQPSRGMGGETQYF
v_gene: TRBV9; len: 15; abundance: .; j_gene: TRBJ2-1; d_gene: TRBD2; CDR3nt: TGTGCCAGCAGCCCGCGGGGACTAGCGGGAGTAGAGCAGTTCTTC; CDR3aa: CASSPRGLAGVEQFF